The 20 T cell receptor beta chains below all came from one sample that was sequenced in a study of early T cells in non-severe SARS-CoV-2 infection. TCRdb ran MiXCR on the 5' RACE reads and lists one entry per CDR3 protein. The table lists some 60,000 distinct CDR3 sequences, under 10% of them singletons. Sequencing was performed on whole blood. These receptors came from an adult who was a healthcare worker with PCR-confirmed SARS-CoV-2 infection or an uninfected control (not recorded which).

This clonotype was observed many times. V gene TRBV7-3 combines with J gene TRBJ1-6; D is possibly TRBD1 (5 bases). V dropped 2 bases and J dropped 8 bases, with 13 bases sitting between them. The CDR3 spans 15 residues. The germline V gene has CDR1 SGHTA and CDR2 FQGTGA. The CDR3 loop is CASSLYRGLDSPLHF. CDR3 in DNA: TGTGCCAGCAGCTTATATCGGGGGTTGGATTCACCCCTCCACTTT.

This clonotype was recorded many times. The rearrangement uses TRBV3-1 and TRBJ2-2; D uncertain. The CDR3 spans 16 residues. V dropped 0 bases and J dropped 3 bases, with 11 bases sitting between them. Germline loops: CDR1 LGHDT, CDR2 YNNKEL (reference sequence). This CDR3 reads CASSQDRPAYTGELFF. The CDR3 DNA reads as TGTGCCAGCAGCCAAGACCGTCCAGCTTACACCGGGGAGCTGTTTTTT.

There are many counts of this clonotype. The germline gene is not matched at one end of the junction; a read error may be the cause. This sequence joins TRBV12-3 or TRBV12-4 and TRBJ2-7, with D possibly matching TRBD1 (5 bases). This CDR3 is 13 amino acids long. The CDR3 spells CASSLGDAAEQYF. CDR3 nucleotide sequence: TGTGCCAGCAGCTTAGGGGATGCAGCCGAGCAGTACTTC.

The rearrangement links TRBV19 to TRBJ2-7; D possibly corresponds to TRBD1 (6 bases). V lost 5 bases and J 2 bases, leaving 13 bases between the germline ends. CDR1 is LNHDA and CDR2 is SQIVND in the germline V gene (reference sequence). The CDR3 consists of 14 residues. The CDR3 bases are TGTGCCAGTAGTCGTGCAGGGGCTACCTACGAGCAGTACTTC. Translation: CASSRAGATYEQYF.

This clonotype appeared a few times. The rearrangement joins TRBV5-5 to TRBJ2-2; tentative D call: TRBD2 (5 bases). V shed 2 bases and J shed 2 bases, with 13 bases lying between them. Germline lookup yields CDR1 SGHKS and CDR2 YYEKEE (reference sequence). The CDR3 is 16 amino acids. The CDR3 DNA follows: TGTGCCAGCAGCTTTTCCGCGGGTAGTAACACCGGGGAGCTGTTTTTT. This encodes CASSFSAGSNTGELFF.

The chain joins TRBV7-8 to TRBJ2-5, with a possible D match to TRBD1 (6 bases). Germline V lookup: CDR1 SGHVS, CDR2 FQNEAQ. Trimming stripped 4 bases from V and 1 base from J, with 13 bases between. This CDR3 region has 15 residues. The CDR3 region is CASSSSQGIQETQYF. CDR3 sequence (DNA): TGTGCCAGCAGCTCAAGCCAGGGGATCCAAGAGACCCAGTACTTC.

This clonotype was seen only a few times. The rearrangement joins TRBV5-1 to TRBJ1-4; tentatively, D is TRBD1 (5 bases). The germline V gene encodes CDR1 SGHRS and CDR2 YFSETQ. The CDR3 extends over 15 amino acids. Trimming left V 0 bases short and J 8 bases short, with 14 bases between. CDR3 loop: CASSLGDVPKEKLFF. DNA for the CDR3: TGCGCCAGCAGCTTGGGGGACGTGCCAAAGGAAAAACTGTTTTTT.

The sample holds many counts of this clonotype. This rearrangement joins TRBV12-5 to TRBJ1-2; no firm D call. This CDR3 contains 12 residues. Per the germline V gene, CDR1 is LGHNT and CDR2 is FRNRAP. The V end was cut by 6 bases, the J end by 4 bases, with 9 bases between. The CDR3 sequence: CASGQPPYGYTF. DNA of the CDR3: TGTGCTAGTGGCCAACCCCCCTATGGCTACACCTTC.

This clonotype turned up a few times. A clone one base away is much larger, so this may be a read error. This chain connects TRBV6-6 to TRBJ1-3; D remains ambiguous. V gave up 11 bases and J gave up 6 bases, with 14 bases separating them. The CDR3 is 12 residues long. Germline-derived CDR1 and CDR2 are MNHNY and SVGAGI (reference sequence). CDR3 sequence: CAGKAEANTIYF. DNA of the CDR3: TGTGCCGGCAAAGCTGAGGCAAACACCATATATTTT.

This clonotype was picked up many times. V and J are TRBV5-1 and TRBJ1-1; unclear D gene. CDR3 size: 13 residues. Germline V gene data show CDR1 as SGHRS and CDR2 as YFSETQ. V was trimmed by 4 bases and J by 1 base, leaving 8 bases between them. CDR3 bases: TGCGCCAGCAGCACCCGACAGAACACTGAAGCTTTCTTT. This codes for CASSTRQNTEAFF.

This clonotype was detected many times. The V gene is TRBV12-3 or TRBV12-4, the J gene TRBJ2-3, with 10 bases aligning to TRBD1. The CDR3 covers 15 residues. V shed 6 bases and J 5 bases; nucleotides not matched to a gene: 8. This chain's CDR3 is CASSYGQGEGDTQYF. CDR3 nucleotide sequence: TGTGCCAGCAGCTACGGACAGGGGGAGGGAGATACGCAGTATTTT.

This clonotype was counted only a few times. The chain is built from TRBV6-6 and TRBJ2-1; 8 nucleotides agree with TRBD1. The germline CDR1 and CDR2 sequences are MNHNY and SVGAGI (reference sequence). This CDR3 is 14 amino acids long. J gave up 8 bases and V 7 bases, and 10 bases lay outside the gene matches. This chain's CDR3 is CASTSRQGSDEQFF. Written as DNA, the CDR3 is TGTGCCAGCACTTCTCGACAGGGGTCCGATGAGCAGTTCTTC.

V is TRBV29-1 and J is TRBJ2-1, with D unclear. The germline V gene has CDR1 SQVTM and CDR2 ANQGSEA. V dropped 3 bases and J dropped 3 bases, with 9 bases sitting between them. The CDR3 totals 13 residues. CDR3 in DNA: TGCAGCGTTGACAACGGAATCTACAATGAGCAGTTCTTC. Translating gives CSVDNGIYNEQFF.

The table lists this clonotype with many counts. This chain links TRBV4-2 with TRBJ2-3; 9 bases match TRBD2. The CDR3 is 17 residues long. V trimming: 4 bases; J trimming: 4 bases; junction bases outside the gene matches: 12. From germline, CDR1 is LGHNA and CDR2 YNFKEQ. CDR3 residues: CASSPQKASGVPDTQYF. DNA for the CDR3: TGTGCCAGCAGCCCACAGAAAGCTAGCGGGGTTCCAGATACGCAGTATTTT.

The CDR3 sequence: CASSYCQDPYNEQFF. In DNA form, the CDR3 reads TGTGCCAGCAGTTACTGCCAGGATCCTTACAATGAGCAGTTCTTC. The rearrangement joins TRBV6-8 to TRBJ2-1; unclear D gene. The V gene lost 1 base and the J gene lost 4 bases, with 11 bases spanning the gap. CDR1 MNHGY and CDR2 SAAAGT come from the germline V gene. This CDR3 has 15 residues.

V and J are TRBV19 and TRBJ2-3; the match to TRBD2 covers 14 bases. CDR3 size: 20 residues. V trimming: 4 bases; J trimming: 4 bases; junction bases outside the gene matches: 16. The V gene's germline CDR1 is LNHDA and CDR2 SQIVND (reference sequence). CDR3 nucleotide sequence: TGTGCCAGTAGTACCCAGGGACTAGCGGGAGTAGGGGAGTTCGCAGATACGCAGTATTTT. Amino acids: CASSTQGLAGVGEFADTQYF.

This clonotype was observed many times. V is TRBV4-2 and J is TRBJ2-4, with D unresolved. This CDR3 is 17 amino acids long. Germline CDR1 LGHNA, CDR2 YNFKEQ. V dropped 0 bases and J dropped 0 bases, with 12 bases sitting between them. The CDR3: CASSQDWPELAKNIQYF. CDR3 DNA sequence: TGTGCCAGCAGCCAAGATTGGCCTGAACTAGCCAAAAACATTCAGTACTTC.

The chain carries TRBV5-1 and TRBJ1-4, with a weak D call TRBD1 (6 bases). Germline assignment: CDR1 SGHRS and CDR2 YFSETQ. Trimming took off 0 bases at V and 9 bases at J, with 18 bases between the two ends. This CDR3 region has 16 residues. In DNA form, the CDR3 reads TGCGCCAGCAGCTTGGCCCTTGCCCGGGACAACAAAAAACTGTTTTTT. Amino acid sequence: CASSLALARDNKKLFF.

This clonotype was recorded at least ten times. The V gene is TRBV20-1, the J gene TRBJ2-1; 9 positions agree with TRBD2. The CDR3 totals 14 residues. CDR1 DFQATT and CDR2 SNEGSKA come from the germline V gene (reference sequence). The CDR3 protein is CGPLAGASNNEQFF. DNA of the CDR3: TGCGGTCCCTTAGCGGGAGCCTCAAACAATGAGCAGTTCTTC.

This clonotype appeared many times. The CDR3: CASSEPTGITTF. The CDR3 DNA reads TGTGCCAGCAGTGAACCTACAGGGATCACCACCTTC. This sequence joins TRBV25-1 and TRBJ1-2, with D maybe TRBD1 (6 bases). The ends were cut back, 2 bases at V and 13 bases at J, with 14 bases in the middle. This CDR3 region has 12 residues. Germline V gene sequence: CDR1 MGHDK, CDR2 SYGVNS.